Reported below is one T cell receptor (beta chain). Its specificity is not known. Together with a sample-barcoded 5' primer, a J-beta primer mix was included in a second PCR lasting about 7 to 12 cycles. At least 2.5 million CDR3-containing paired-end reads were obtained per sample. TCRdb re-called the 5' RACE reads with MiXCR, one entry per CDR3 protein. In the table there are approximately 2,000,000 distinct CDR3 sequences, approximately 39% of which are singletons. The sample, about 9.7 milliliters of peripheral blood, was drawn from each donor. V was cut by 2 bases and J by 9 bases, with 8 bases left in between. Germline V gene sequence: CDR1 MNHEY, CDR2 SVGEGT. The CDR3 sequence is 12 residues long. The data are from a study of blood T cells in healthy people across ages. Overall study findings and caveats: Unsorted PBMCs ruled out conclusive naive versus antigen-experienced comparison. A strong correlation was seen between TCR beta diversity and naive T cell percentage.

This sequence originates from a human donor in good health. The sequenced material came from blood. The chain is built from TRBV6-2 or TRBV6-3 and TRBJ1-5; D is uncertain. CDR3 nucleotide sequence: TGTGCCAGCAGTTACCGAGTACGGCCCCAGCATTTT. Protein product: CASSYRVRPQHF.